These 25 T cell receptor beta chains originate from one sample sequenced in a study of T cell repertoires in cytomegalovirus infection. Each CDR3 protein is one row after TCRdb ran MiXCR on the reads. Among about 230,000 distinct CDR3 sequences, under 8.5% were seen once, and the ten largest hold 6.5%. Sequencing used PBMCs. All receptors come from a human donor in good health (CMV status not recorded). Some clones in this sample may be carry-over from other donors' samples.

In its sample, this clonotype was seen a few times. V and J are TRBV6-6 and TRBJ2-7, with a possible D match to TRBD2 (6 bases). The length of the CDR3 is 13 residues. V lost 6 bases to trimming and J lost 6 bases, with 15 bases between them. The germline V gene has CDR1 MNHNY and CDR2 SVGAGI (reference sequence). As DNA, the CDR3 is TGTGCCAGCAGGGCGGAGGGTTGGTCCGAGCAGTACTTC. Residues: CASRAEGWSEQYF.

This clonotype was observed a handful of times. This sequence joins TRBV7-9 and TRBJ1-6; the match to TRBD1 covers 10 bases. The junction had 5 bases not matched to a gene; V was cut back by 3 bases and J by 6 bases. The CDR3 is made up of 16 amino acids. CDR1 is SEHNR, CDR2 FQNEAQ, per germline (reference sequence). CDR3 in DNA: TGTGCCAGCAGCTTCGAGACAGGGGGCGGTAATTCACCCCTCCACTTT. It specifies CASSFETGGGNSPLHF.

CDR3 coding DNA: TGCGCCAGCAGCTTGGTTGTGGGAGTCTCCTACGAGCAGTACTTC. This translates into CASSLVVGVSYEQYF. The chain employs TRBV5-1 and TRBJ2-7, with D possibly TRBD2 on 5 matching bases. CDR1 is SGHRS, CDR2 YFSETQ, per germline. V lost 0 bases and J lost 0, with 10 bases in between. The CDR3 runs 15 residues. Full variable domain (missing parts from reference TRBV5-1 and TRBJ2-7): KAGVTQTPRYLIKTRGQQVTLSCSPISGHRSVSWYQQTPGQGLQFLFEYFSETQRNKGNFPGRFSGRQFSNSRSEMNVSTLELGDSALYLCASSLVVGVSYEQYFGPGTRLTVT.

This clonotype has a count of ten or more. The chain employs TRBV7-2 and TRBJ2-3; 8 bases agree with TRBD2. Germline trimming cut 3 bases from V and 0 bases from J; bases unmatched to any gene: 8. This CDR3 is 17 amino acids long. From germline, CDR1 is SGHTA and CDR2 FQGNSA. CDR3 in amino acids: CASSLGGGGISTDTQYF. In DNA form, the CDR3 reads TGTGCCAGCAGCTTGGGGGGCGGGGGGATAAGCACAGATACGCAGTATTTT.

This clonotype was seen repeatedly, ten times or more. The junction and the germline gene differ at one end; a read error may be behind it. This rearrangement joins TRBV7-7 to TRBJ1-1; D remains unclear. The CDR3 covers 13 residues. Per germline, CDR1 SSHAT and CDR2 FNYEAQ (reference sequence). CDR3 coding DNA: TGTGCTAGCAGCCCCCTTTTGGTTACTGAAGCTTTCTTT. It translates to CASSPLLVTEAFF.

This clonotype appeared many times. This sequence joins TRBV2 and TRBJ1-1; no reliable D call. The CDR3 has 14 amino acids. The germline V gene has CDR1 SNHLY and CDR2 FYNNEI. The V end was cut by 5 bases, the J end by 1 base, with 11 bases between. In DNA form, the CDR3 reads TGTGCCAGCAGTCCACTATCGGGGAACACTGAAGCTTTCTTT. It specifies CASSPLSGNTEAFF.

This clonotype was observed at least ten times. This chain joins TRBV19 and TRBJ2-1; possible D gene TRBD2, 7 bases. The length of the CDR3 is 14 residues. Trimming cost V 11 bases and J 0 bases, with 14 bases left between them. Germline CDR1 and CDR2: LNHDA and SQIVND (reference sequence). DNA of the CDR3: TGTGCCGTAGAAAGGGGGGGCTCCTACAATGAGCAGTTCTTC. This codes for CAVERGGSYNEQFF.

In this sample, this clonotype turned up many times. CDR3 sequence reads: CSAGPPRTGQRTGRSYNEQFF. DNA for the CDR3: TGCAGTGCTGGACCGCCCAGGACAGGTCAAAGAACCGGGCGCTCCTACAATGAGCAGTTCTTC. V is TRBV20-1 and J is TRBJ2-1, with 7 nucleotides matching TRBD1. The germline V gene encodes CDR1 DFQATT and CDR2 SNEGSKA (reference sequence). V trimming: 5 bases; J trimming: 0 bases; junction bases outside the gene matches: 25. The CDR3 contains 21 residues.

This clonotype was counted many times. Written as DNA, the CDR3 is TGTGCCAGCAGCTTAGATATCGGTTTGGACATTCAGTACTTC. This encodes CASSLDIGLDIQYF. The J gene is TRBJ2-4, the V gene TRBV7-2; D is undetermined. CDR1 SGHTA and CDR2 FQGNSA come from the germline V gene. Trimming removed 1 base from V and 8 bases from J, with 12 bases in between. This CDR3 comprises 14 residues.

This clonotype was seen a few times. CDR3 residues: CASSRGVNTEAFF. Written as DNA, the CDR3 is TGTGCCAGCAGCAGAGGAGTGAACACTGAAGCTTTCTTT. V usage is TRBV11-3 and J usage is TRBJ1-1; D is uncertain. The CDR3 has 13 residues. Germline V gene lookup returns CDR1 SGHNT and CDR2 YENEEA. V shed 5 bases and J shed 0 bases, with 7 bases lying between them.

In this sample, this clonotype turned up many times. The gene calls are TRBV29-1 and TRBJ2-5, with TRBD2 matching over 10 bases. The length of the CDR3 is 13 residues. J lost 5 bases, V lost 7 bases, and 7 bases had no gene match. Germline V gene lookup returns CDR1 SQVTM and CDR2 ANQGSEA. This CDR3 reads CSAPGLARETQYF. The CDR3, as DNA: TGCAGCGCTCCGGGACTAGCGAGGGAGACCCAGTACTTC.

This clonotype has at least ten counts. The rearrangement links TRBV20-1 to TRBJ1-6; 8 positions agree with TRBD1. The V segment lost 8 bases and the J segment 7 bases; nucleotides outside the gene matches: 7. Germline lookup yields CDR1 DFQATT and CDR2 SNEGSKA (reference sequence). This CDR3 is built from 13 residues. Here the CDR3 DNA reads TGCAGTTGTAAGGGACAGGCGAATTCACCCCTCCACTTT. Its translation is CSCKGQANSPLHF.

This clonotype occurred many times. V and J are TRBV7-3 and TRBJ1-1; D may be TRBD1 (6 bases). The CDR3 runs to 13 residues. Trimming pared 4 bases from V and 4 bases from J, leaving 10 bases between. Looked up from germline, CDR1 is SGHTA and CDR2 is FQGTGA. The DNA of the CDR3 is TGTGCCAGCAGCTCCCTGGGGGCCACTGAAGCTTTCTTT. Translation gives CASSSLGATEAFF. Filled out from reference TRBV7-3 and TRBJ1-1, the complete variable domain reads GAGVSQTPSNKVTEKGKYVELRCDPISGHTALYWYRQSLGQGPEFLIYFQGTGAADDSGLPNDRFFAVRPEGSVSTLKIQRTERGDSAVYLCASSSLGATEAFFGQGTRLTVV.

In its sample, this clonotype was seen many times. This rearrangement joins TRBV28 to TRBJ1-6; D gene ambiguous. The germline V and J ends were trimmed by 6 bases and 7 bases, with 13 bases remaining between them. The CDR3 is 14 amino acids. The germline CDR1 and CDR2 sequences are MDHEN and SYDVKM. The CDR3, as DNA: TGTGCCAGCAGGTCCCGGGCGCTGAATTCACCCCTCCACTTT. Its protein is CASRSRALNSPLHF.

This clonotype was counted at least ten times. The chain couples TRBV19 to TRBJ1-1; perhaps TRBD1 as D (5 bases). In germline, CDR1 is LNHDA, CDR2 SQIVND (reference sequence). This CDR3 region has 13 residues. Between the trimmed V and J ends, which lost 7 bases and 3 bases, there was a span of 12 bases. The CDR3 DNA sequence: TGTGCCAGTACCCCAGGGCTGTACACTGAAGCTTTCTTT. Its translation: CASTPGLYTEAFF.

Ten or more counts support this clonotype. The rearrangement joins TRBV7-2 to TRBJ2-5; D is uncertain. Germline-derived CDR1 and CDR2 are SGHTA and FQGNSA. The V and J ends lost 6 bases and 5 bases respectively, with 19 bases between them. The CDR3 contains 15 residues. The CDR3 spells CASSLDPPRWETQYF. For the CDR3, the DNA is TGTGCCAGCAGTCTCGACCCTCCAAGGTGGGAGACCCAGTACTTC.

The table lists this clonotype with many counts. Written as DNA, the CDR3 is TGCAGCGTTGAAGACGGGAACACTGAAGCTTTCTTT. This gives the protein CSVEDGNTEAFF. V and J are TRBV29-1 and TRBJ1-1, with D unresolved. The germline V and J ends were trimmed by 0 bases and 1 base, with 3 bases remaining between them. Germline-derived CDR1 and CDR2 are SQVTM and ANQGSEA. This CDR3 is built from 12 residues.

Many counts were recorded for this clonotype. This chain uses TRBV6-2 or TRBV6-3 with TRBJ1-5; D ambiguous. This CDR3 region has 14 residues. V lost 0 bases and J lost 7, with 10 bases in between. Germline V gene sequence: CDR1 MNHEY, CDR2 SVGEGT. CDR3: CASSYSEGYQPQHF. The CDR3, as DNA: TGTGCCAGCAGTTACTCAGAAGGGTACCAGCCCCAGCATTTT.

This clonotype appeared a few times. The J gene is TRBJ1-5, the V gene TRBV3-1; possibly TRBD1 for D (6 bases). V lost 5 bases, J lost 5 bases, and 13 bases lay in between. The CDR3 loop spans 14 amino acids. CDR1 and CDR2 (germline): LGHDT, YNNKEL (reference sequence). The DNA for the CDR3 is TGTGCCAGCAGCACTACAGGGTCGGATCAGCCCCAGCATTTT. Translated: CASSTTGSDQPQHF.

This clonotype has ten or more counts. The chain joins TRBV12-3 or TRBV12-4 to TRBJ2-1; D not resolved. The CDR3 totals 14 residues. Trimming left V 5 bases short and J 4 bases short, with 12 bases between. CDR3 sequence: CASSNQLGYNEQFF. The CDR3 nucleotides are TGTGCCAGCAGTAACCAACTGGGATACAATGAGCAGTTCTTC.

This clonotype was observed many times. The V call is TRBV20-1, the J call TRBJ1-1; no definite D call. This CDR3 has 15 amino acids. Trimming stripped 6 bases from V and 3 bases from J, with 20 bases between. CDR1 and CDR2 (germline): DFQATT, SNEGSKA (reference sequence). The CDR3 protein is CSALGNWVGYTEAFF. The CDR3 DNA reads TGCAGTGCCCTCGGTAATTGGGTTGGGTACACTGAAGCTTTCTTT.

The gene calls are TRBV5-1 and TRBJ1-1, with D uncertain. V lost 0 bases, J lost 0 bases, and 15 bases lay in between. CDR3 length equals 17 residues. From germline, CDR1 is SGHRS and CDR2 YFSETQ. The DNA of the CDR3 is TGCGCCAGCAGCTTGGCCCCATCTACCGTAATGAACACTGAAGCTTTCTTT. It specifies CASSLAPSTVMNTEAFF.

This clonotype has a count of ten or more. The V and J genes are TRBV7-9 and TRBJ1-2, with 9 bases identical to TRBD1. This CDR3 region has 16 residues. Germline CDR1 reads SEHNR; CDR2 reads FQNEAQ (reference sequence). V trimming: 5 bases; J trimming: 4 bases; junction bases outside the gene matches: 11. In nucleotides, the CDR3 is TGTGCCAGCAGCCGGACAGGGGAGGATAGAGGCTATGGCTACACCTTC. It codes for CASSRTGEDRGYGYTF. The variable domain in full, completed from reference TRBV7-9 and TRBJ1-2, reads DTGVSQNPRHKITKRGQNVTFRCDPISEHNRLYWYRQTLGQGPEFLTYFQNEAQLEKSRLLSDRFSAERPKGSFSTLEIQRTEQGDSAMYLCASSRTGEDRGYGYTFGSGTRLTVV.

This clonotype appeared many times. The chain employs TRBV2 and TRBJ2-1, with a possible D match to TRBD2 (6 bases). CDR1 is SNHLY and CDR2 is FYNNEI in the germline V gene. Trimming stripped 8 bases from V and 0 bases from J, with 11 bases between. The CDR3 has 14 residues. Written as DNA, the CDR3 is TGTGCCAGCCTGGCGGGGAGCTCCTACAATGAGCAGTTCTTC. It is translated as CASLAGSSYNEQFF.

The table lists this clonotype with many counts. V gene TRBV7-6 combines with J gene TRBJ2-1, with 8 bases identical to TRBD2. From germline, CDR1 is SGHVS and CDR2 FNYEAQ. The length of the CDR3 is 15 residues. V dropped 3 bases and J dropped 3; count of bases not matched to a gene: 4. In DNA form, the CDR3 reads TGTGCCAGCAGCTTGCTAGCGGGCCGCTACAATGAGCAGTTCTTC. This translates into CASSLLAGRYNEQFF.